Listed below are T cell receptor beta chains from one sample, sequenced in a study of neurological immune-mediated disorders. TCRdb recomputed calls from the 5' RACE reads with MiXCR, one row per CDR3 protein. Among roughly 80,000 distinct CDR3 sequences listed, 17% were seen once. The source material was PBMCs. These receptor sequences come from a woman aged 35 to 49 in good health. The CDR3 runs from the conserved cysteine through the conserved F or W. The D gene is left open where the match is weak. Clone size is given as how often the clone was seen (once, few, many) or a class if it is expanded.

d_gene	v_gene	abundance	j_gene	CDR3nt	CDR3aa
.	TRBV6-1	many	TRBJ2-3	TGTGCCAGCAAACTTGCCCCCCCAGATACGCAGTATTTT	CASKLAPPDTQYF
TRBD1	TRBV20-1	many	TRBJ2-5	TGCAGTGCGGGGGACAGAGCATACAACCTGAGGGGGACAGAGACCCAGTACTTC	CSAGDRAYNLRGTETQYF
.	TRBV20-1	many	TRBJ2-5	TGCAGTGCTAGAGTTCTGGTTGGGGAAGAGACCCAGTACTTC	CSARVLVGEETQYF
.	TRBV10-3	many	TRBJ2-1	TGTGCCATCAGTGGTGGAGGCAGGGTATATGAGCAGTTCTTC	CAISGGGRVYEQFF
TRBD1	TRBV7-2	few	TRBJ2-1	TGTGCCAGCAGCCCGGGACAGTACTACAATGAGCAGTTCTTC	CASSPGQYYNEQFF
.	TRBV15	many	TRBJ1-2	TGTGCCACCAGCAGAGATCGGGCAGGGGAGGGATATGGCTACACCTTC	CATSRDRAGEGYGYTF
.	TRBV4-2	many	TRBJ2-3	TGTGCCAGCAGCAACTACCCTGGACGGGGTCGCGTCGATACGCAGTATTTT	CASSNYPGRGRVDTQYF
TRBD2	TRBV29-1	many	TRBJ2-3	TGCAGCGTTAGGACTAGCGGGGGATCAGATACGCAGTATTTT	CSVRTSGGSDTQYF
TRBD1	TRBV5-5	many	TRBJ1-2	TGTGCCAGCAGCTTACAGGGGTCTGGCTACACCTTC	CASSLQGSGYTF
.	TRBV29-1	many	TRBJ2-1	TGCAGCGTTGTAGGTCCCTACAATGAGCAGTTCTTC	CSVVGPYNEQFF
.	TRBV5-6	many	TRBJ1-5	TGTGCCAGCAGCTCCTGGAGGGGGCCCCAGCATTTT	CASSSWRGPQHF